Here is one T cell receptor beta chain with its context. As yet, its antigen is unknown. Trimming took 8 bases from V and 4 from J; bases not matched to a gene: 11. The CDR3 is 14 amino acids. Germline values: CDR1 DFQATT, CDR2 SNEGSKA (reference sequence). The data stem from a study of blood T cells in healthy people across ages. A second about 7 to 12 cycle PCR used barcoded and J-beta primers. The template-switch adaptor was a 5' adaptor with 12 random nucleotides. It tagged each cDNA molecule. TCRdb re-analysed the 5' RACE reads in MiXCR, keeping a single row per CDR3 protein. The sample carries roughly 700,000 distinct CDR3 sequences, approximately 25% recorded once. The study's findings and limits: Diversity of TCR beta correlated strongly with naive T cell percentage. Reliance upon unsorted PBMCs precluded definitive naive versus antigen-experienced comparison.

In addition, the sample was reused for a study of T cells of mothers and their children.

Specimen: blood. This rearrangement joins TRBV20-1 to TRBJ2-1, with TRBD1 identical over 7 bases. This TCR derives from a boy between 10 and 17 years old in good health. The CDR3 protein is CSIEGQNFYNEQFF. The CDR3 region has the DNA TGCAGTATCGAGGGACAGAACTTTTACAATGAGCAGTTCTTC.